This T cell receptor (beta chain) stems from a study of human T cells and chemical hapten exposure. Broader study findings: The number of TCRs over 1 in 1000 frequency stayed unchanged after DPC.

In the case of this clonotype: Antigen specificity is unknown.

Time point given: patch test 1, 2 weeks after DPC sensitization. Treatment noted: therapeutic diphenylcyclopropenone sensitization with weekly scalp DPC. Germline CDR1 SGHNT, CDR2 YENEEA. V lost 0 bases and J lost 10; bases outside the gene matches: 11. The CDR3 loop spans 16 amino acids. TCRdb called the RACE reads again in MiXCR, with one record for every CDR3 protein. The table has around 120,000 distinct CDR3 sequences, roughly 13% seen once; the top ten hold 0.9% to 0.95%. The input for sequencing was whole blood, taken in connection with sensitization to the hapten diphenylcyclopropenone (DPC). This receptor was identified in a man in his late teens or twenties with alopecia areata. Some clones in this sample may be carry-over from other donors' samples. V is TRBV11-3 and J is TRBJ2-1; 8 nucleotides align to TRBD1. For the CDR3, the DNA is TGTGCCAGCAGCTTAGAAGGGACAGGCCCCATACGGGAGCAGTTCTTC. Translated: CASSLEGTGPIREQFF.